The 32 T cell receptor beta chains listed next were all sequenced from one sample in a study of T cell repertoires in cytomegalovirus infection. MiXCR was run by TCRdb on the reads, yielding one entry per CDR3 protein. The table lists around 130,000 distinct CDR3 sequences, roughly 9% of them singletons. The material sequenced was PBMCs. These receptors all stem from a human donor in good health (CMV status not recorded). Some clones in this sample may be carry-over from other donors' samples.

This clonotype was counted many times. The chain has TRBV3-1 and TRBJ2-7; 8 bases match TRBD2. The CDR3 loop spans 14 amino acids. The germline V gene encodes CDR1 LGHDT and CDR2 YNNKEL (reference sequence). V lost 4 bases to trimming and J lost 4 bases; unmatched junction nucleotides: 6. The CDR3 is CASSPPGGGYEQYF. CDR3 bases: TGTGCCAGCAGCCCACCGGGCGGGGGGTACGAGCAGTACTTC.

This clonotype appeared many times. The rearrangement joins TRBV20-1 to TRBJ2-1, with D tentatively TRBD1 (5 bases). This CDR3 spans 14 amino acids. CDR1 is DFQATT and CDR2 is SNEGSKA in the germline V gene (reference sequence). Trimming took off 3 bases at V and 1 base at J, with 10 bases between the two ends. The DNA for the CDR3 is TGCAGTGCTAGGGGTGACAGATCCTACAATGAGCAGTTCTTC. It specifies CSARGDRSYNEQFF.

There are a few counts of this clonotype. This chain links TRBV29-1 with TRBJ1-2, with 7 positions matching TRBD1. With V trimmed by 5 bases and J by 8 bases, 11 bases remained unmatched. The CDR3 length is 13 residues. Germline CDR1 reads SQVTM; CDR2 reads ANQGSEA. The CDR3 bases are TGCAGCGTTAGGACAGGACTCCGAGAGGGCTACACCTTC. Its translation is CSVRTGLREGYTF.

The sample holds many counts of this clonotype. The rearrangement links TRBV28 to TRBJ2-3; TRBD2 aligns across 10 bases. CDR3 length: 15 amino acids. Germline CDR1 reads MDHEN; CDR2 reads SYDVKM. Trimming removed 3 bases from V and 3 bases from J; junction bases left unmatched: 3. CDR3 sequence: CASSLTSGFTDTQYF. The CDR3 coding sequence is TGTGCCAGCAGTTTGACTAGCGGGTTTACAGATACGCAGTATTTT.

This clonotype was observed at least ten times. The V and J genes are TRBV10-3 and TRBJ1-1; possible D gene TRBD1, 5 bases. Trimming took 4 bases from V and 4 from J, leaving 10 bases between them. The CDR3 loop spans 13 amino acids. Germline lookup yields CDR1 ENHRY and CDR2 SYGVKD. Written as DNA, the CDR3 is TGTGCCATCAGTGTCGACAGTGGCACTGAAGCTTTCTTT. This gives the protein CAISVDSGTEAFF.

There are many counts of this clonotype. This chain connects TRBV7-2 to TRBJ1-4, with 7 bases that match TRBD1. Germline values: CDR1 SGHTA, CDR2 FQGNSA. The length of the CDR3 is 16 residues. The ends lost 4 bases at V and 8 bases at J; junction bases unmatched: 13. CDR3 residues: CASSSTLGGGREKLFF. The CDR3 nucleotides are TGTGCCAGCAGCTCCACCCTGGGAGGGGGCCGGGAAAAACTGTTTTTT.

The J gene is TRBJ2-5, the V gene TRBV5-4, with D possibly being TRBD1 (6 bases). The V gene's germline CDR1 is SGHNT and CDR2 YYREEE (reference sequence). The CDR3 consists of 12 residues. V lost 7 bases, J lost 4 bases, and 11 bases lay in between. The CDR3 DNA follows: TGTGCCAGCCACAGGGCCGCAGAGACCCAGTACTTC. Translated: CASHRAAETQYF.

The sample holds many counts of this clonotype. The chain uses TRBV5-4 and TRBJ2-5, with D tentatively TRBD1 (6 bases). The length of the CDR3 is 14 residues. Germline CDR1 and CDR2: SGHNT and YYREEE (reference sequence). V lost 4 bases, J lost 3 bases, and 13 bases lay in between. The CDR3 region has the DNA TGTGCCAGCAGCCTGGCAGGGGTGAAAGAGACCCAGTACTTC. Translating it yields CASSLAGVKETQYF. The entire variable domain, with the rest obtained from reference TRBV5-4 and TRBJ2-5, is as follows: ETGVTQSPTHLIKTRGQQVTLRCSSQSGHNTVSWYQQALGQGPQFIFQYYREEENGRGNFPPRFSGLQFPNYSSELNVNALELDDSALYLCASSLAGVKETQYFGPGTRLLVL.

The sample holds many counts of this clonotype. The rearrangement links TRBV23-1 to TRBJ2-7; weak D call: TRBD2 (6 bases). TRBV23-1 falls under the ORF class, with uncertain function. This CDR3 spans 15 amino acids. Trimming shortened V by 6 bases and J by 5 bases, and 20 bases separated the two germline ends. CDR3 region: CASRLREKRIDEQYF. CDR3 nucleotide sequence: TGCGCCAGCAGATTACGGGAGAAGCGAATCGACGAGCAGTACTTC.

As for this clonotype: A read error is likely, as this CDR3 ends without the conserved phenylalanine or tryptophan. The chain links TRBV14 to TRBJ2-1, with TRBD2 identical over 9 bases. The CDR3 sequence is 16 residues long. Losses at the gene ends were 0 bases for V and 9 bases for J; bases not matched to a gene: 9. Germline CDR1 is SGHDN and CDR2 is FVKESK. The CDR3 DNA reads as TGTGCCAGCAGCCAAGAGATTAGCGGGGGTCGAAGTGAGCAGTTCGTC. This translates into CASSQEISGGRSEQFV.

This clonotype was observed at least ten times. V usage is TRBV12-3 or TRBV12-4 and J usage is TRBJ1-1; D gene unclear. With 7 bases removed from V and 0 bases from J, the gap between germline ends came to 9 bases. The CDR3 runs 13 residues. The CDR3 here is CASTLLMNTEAFF. In DNA, the CDR3 is TGTGCCAGCACCCTCCTTATGAACACTGAAGCTTTCTTT.

This clonotype was seen ten or more times. The J gene is TRBJ2-5, the V gene TRBV7-6, with TRBD2 matching over 9 bases. The CDR3 is 17 amino acids. The germline V gene has CDR1 SGHVS and CDR2 FNYEAQ. Trimming took 4 bases from V and 2 from J; bases not matched to a gene: 11. CDR3 loop: CASSSGASGVRQETQYF. CDR3 bases: TGTGCCAGCAGCTCCGGGGCTAGCGGGGTCCGACAAGAGACCCAGTACTTC.

This clonotype was counted ten times or more. The chain links TRBV5-1 to TRBJ2-2, with no clear D. The CDR3 spans 14 residues. The V end lost 4 bases, the J end lost 1 base, and 8 bases lay between the germline ends. In germline, CDR1 is SGHRS, CDR2 YFSETQ. The CDR3 is CASSLAVNTGELFF. CDR3 sequence (DNA): TGCGCCAGCAGCCTGGCAGTGAACACCGGGGAGCTGTTTTTT.

This clonotype was detected only a few times. The CDR3 here is CASSPGGIGTEAFF. The CDR3 nucleotides are TGTGCCAGCAGTCCAGGGGGGATTGGCACTGAAGCTTTCTTT. The genes are TRBV28 and TRBJ1-1, with 7 bases identical to TRBD1. CDR1 and CDR2 from the germline V gene are MDHEN and SYDVKM. Germline trimming cut 5 bases from V and 4 bases from J; bases unmatched to any gene: 7. The CDR3 consists of 14 residues.

CDR3 DNA: TGCAGTGCTAGAGATGCAGGCAACAATGAGCAGTTCTTC. Protein sequence: CSARDAGNNEQFF. This rearrangement joins TRBV20-1 to TRBJ2-1; no clear D gene. The CDR3 consists of 13 residues. Germline V gene sequence: CDR1 DFQATT, CDR2 SNEGSKA (reference sequence). Trimming removed 0 bases at V and 5 bases at J, with 8 bases between.

The sample holds a few counts of this clonotype. The chain couples TRBV20-1 to TRBJ2-2; 7 bases fit TRBD2. Per the germline V gene, CDR1 is DFQATT and CDR2 is SNEGSKA (reference sequence). The trim removed 6 bases at V and 7 bases at J, leaving 11 bases unmatched. CDR3 size: 14 residues. The CDR3 sequence: CSAPGGGRGGELFF. DNA of the CDR3: TGCAGTGCCCCTGGGGGGGGACGGGGCGGGGAGCTGTTTTTT.

The chain uses TRBV29-1 and TRBJ2-3; D is unresolved. The CDR3 runs 11 residues. V lost 0 bases and J lost 7, with 5 bases in between. Germline lookup yields CDR1 SQVTM and CDR2 ANQGSEA. Written as DNA, the CDR3 is TGCAGCGTTGAAGAAGGAAATACGCAGTATTTT. It translates to CSVEEGNTQYF.

This clonotype turned up a few times. The rearrangement joins TRBV2 to TRBJ1-1; 9 positions agree with TRBD1. The CDR3 runs to 15 residues. V lost 6 bases to trimming and J lost 4 bases; unmatched junction nucleotides: 9. Germline values: CDR1 SNHLY, CDR2 FYNNEI. In nucleotides, the CDR3 is TGTGCCAGCAGGGCTGACAGGGGGGTTCTCACTGAAGCTTTCTTT. Translating gives CASRADRGVLTEAFF.

In its sample, this clonotype was seen many times. The V gene is TRBV28, the J gene TRBJ2-1; D gene ambiguous. V lost 5 bases to trimming and J lost 6 bases, with 11 bases between them. This CDR3 is 13 amino acids long. Germline V gene data show CDR1 as MDHEN and CDR2 as SYDVKM. CDR3: CASSPVSRNEQFF. CDR3 nucleotide sequence: TGTGCCAGCAGTCCGGTCTCTCGCAATGAGCAGTTCTTC.

The chain links TRBV20-1 to TRBJ2-1, with 8 bases matching TRBD1. The CDR3 has 16 residues. From germline, CDR1 is DFQATT and CDR2 SNEGSKA (reference sequence). With 0 bases clipped from V and 2 bases from J, the junction kept 6 bases outside the gene matches. Here the CDR3 DNA reads TGCAGTGCTAGAGATAGCCAGGGGGCTGCCTACAATGAGCAGTTCTTC. It codes for CSARDSQGAAYNEQFF.

Many counts were recorded for this clonotype. The genes are TRBV28 and TRBJ2-4, with D unclear. Germline CDR1 is MDHEN and CDR2 is SYDVKM. The CDR3 contains 16 residues. V was shortened by 3 bases and J by 0 bases, with 12 bases between the two germline ends. The CDR3 sequence is CASSFGQTLAKNIQYF. In DNA, the CDR3 is TGTGCCAGCAGTTTTGGCCAGACGCTAGCCAAAAACATTCAGTACTTC.

Only a few counts were recorded for this clonotype. The V and J genes are TRBV5-1 and TRBJ1-1; D is unresolved. The length of the CDR3 is 15 residues. V dropped 4 bases and J dropped 0 bases, with 13 bases sitting between them. The V gene's germline CDR1 is SGHRS and CDR2 YFSETQ. The CDR3 region is CASSPEVHLNTEAFF. The CDR3 DNA follows: TGCGCCAGCAGCCCGGAGGTACACCTGAACACTGAAGCTTTCTTT. Drawing the rest from reference TRBV5-1 and TRBJ1-1, the complete variable domain is KAGVTQTPRYLIKTRGQQVTLSCSPISGHRSVSWYQQTPGQGLQFLFEYFSETQRNKGNFPGRFSGRQFSNSRSEMNVSTLELGDSALYLCASSPEVHLNTEAFFGQGTRLTVV.

V gene TRBV2 combines with J gene TRBJ1-5; D might be TRBD1 (5 bases). The length of the CDR3 is 15 residues. With 6 bases removed from V and 2 bases from J, the gap between germline ends came to 14 bases. Looked up from germline, CDR1 is SNHLY and CDR2 is FYNNEI. CDR3 coding DNA: TGTGCCAGCAGAGATGGGGGGTTCGGCAATCAGCCCCAGCATTTT. The encoded protein is CASRDGGFGNQPQHF.

At least ten counts were recorded for this clonotype. The V gene is TRBV2, the J gene TRBJ2-2; D might be TRBD1 (6 bases). CDR1 is SNHLY and CDR2 is FYNNEI in the germline V gene. Trimming took off 8 bases at V and 4 bases at J, with 11 bases between the two ends. This CDR3 region has 13 residues. CDR3: CASARQATGELFF. In DNA, the CDR3 is TGTGCCAGCGCCAGACAGGCCACCGGGGAGCTGTTTTTT.

This clonotype has only a few counts. V gene TRBV29-1 combines with J gene TRBJ2-3; 8 bases map to TRBD2. Germline loops: CDR1 SQVTM, CDR2 ANQGSEA. CDR3 length equals 13 residues. V shed 3 bases and J 1 base; nucleotides not matched to a gene: 0. In DNA form, the CDR3 reads TGCAGCGTTGAGCGGGGGGGCACAGATACGCAGTATTTT. It is translated as CSVERGGTDTQYF.

The gene calls are TRBV9 and TRBJ1-2, with D perhaps TRBD1 (6 bases). CDR1 SGDLS and CDR2 YYNGEE come from the germline V gene. V lost 1 base and J lost 4, with 11 bases in between. This CDR3 spans 14 amino acids. The CDR3 DNA follows: TGTGCCAGCAGCGTATCCCCGGACAGCTATGGCTACACCTTC. This encodes CASSVSPDSYGYTF.

This clonotype was observed at least ten times. This sequence joins TRBV27 and TRBJ2-7; TRBD2 matches at 12 bases. J lost 6 bases, V lost 2 bases, and 5 bases had no gene match. Germline V lookup: CDR1 MNHEY, CDR2 SMNVEV (reference sequence). The CDR3 runs 15 residues. The CDR3 region has the DNA TGTGCCAGCAGTTTAGCTAGCGGGGGGGCCTTCGAGCAGTACTTC. This gives the protein CASSLASGGAFEQYF.

This clonotype was counted many times. The chain uses TRBV19 and TRBJ1-5; D is unresolved. Germline CDR1 reads LNHDA; CDR2 reads SQIVND (reference sequence). The V end was cut by 4 bases, the J end by 1 base, with 17 bases between. The CDR3 is 17 amino acids. CDR3 DNA sequence: TGTGCCAGTAGTAACGGGGAAAGGTTATGGAGCAATCAGCCCCAGCATTTT. Translated: CASSNGERLWSNQPQHF.

This clonotype was detected ten times or more. CDR3 amino acids: CASSEGAALREAFF. As DNA, the CDR3 is TGTGCCAGCAGTGAAGGGGCAGCCCTCCGTGAAGCTTTCTTT. The chain recombines TRBV25-1 with TRBJ1-1, with D possibly matching TRBD1 (5 bases). The germline V gene encodes CDR1 MGHDK and CDR2 SYGVNS. Between the trimmed V and J ends, which lost 2 bases and 7 bases, there was a span of 14 bases. The CDR3 length is 14 residues.

This clonotype was detected ten times or more. V usage is TRBV7-2 and J usage is TRBJ2-6; unclear D gene. This CDR3 spans 13 amino acids. V lost 6 bases and J lost 2, with 5 bases in between. In germline, CDR1 is SGHTA, CDR2 FQGNSA. The CDR3 region is CASSRTGANVLTF. DNA of the CDR3: TGTGCCAGCAGTCGAACTGGGGCCAACGTCCTGACTTTC.

This clonotype has just a few counts. The gene calls are TRBV5-6 and TRBJ1-1, with 11 bases aligning to TRBD1. The CDR3 totals 16 residues. The V gene's germline CDR1 is SGHDT and CDR2 YYEEEE. V shed 1 base and J 6 bases; nucleotides not matched to a gene: 8. CDR3 sequence: CASSLPGQGAWAEAFF. CDR3 bases: TGTGCCAGCAGCTTGCCTGGACAGGGGGCATGGGCTGAAGCTTTCTTT.

The V call is TRBV6-2 or TRBV6-3, the J call TRBJ2-1; TRBD2 aligns across 8 bases. The CDR3 loop spans 14 amino acids. V dropped 6 bases and J dropped 9; count of bases not matched to a gene: 10. CDR1 MNHEY and CDR2 SVGEGT come from the germline V gene. This CDR3 is CASSTGGLAGEQFF. The CDR3 DNA reads as TGTGCCAGCAGCACCGGAGGGCTAGCGGGTGAGCAGTTCTTC.